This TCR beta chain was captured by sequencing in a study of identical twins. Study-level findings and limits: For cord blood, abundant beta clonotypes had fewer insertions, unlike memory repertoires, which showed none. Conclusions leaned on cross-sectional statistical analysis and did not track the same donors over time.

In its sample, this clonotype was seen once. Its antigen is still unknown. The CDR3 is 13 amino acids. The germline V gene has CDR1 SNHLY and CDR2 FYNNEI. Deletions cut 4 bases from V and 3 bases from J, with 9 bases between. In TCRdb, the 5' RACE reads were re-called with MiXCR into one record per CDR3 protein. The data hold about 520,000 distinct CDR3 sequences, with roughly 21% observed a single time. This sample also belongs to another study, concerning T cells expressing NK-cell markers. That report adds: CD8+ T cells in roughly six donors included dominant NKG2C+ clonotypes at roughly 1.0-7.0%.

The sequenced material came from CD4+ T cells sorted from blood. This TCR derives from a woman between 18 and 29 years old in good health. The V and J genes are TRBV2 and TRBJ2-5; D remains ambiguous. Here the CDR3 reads CASSGDREETQYF. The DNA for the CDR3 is TGTGCCAGCAGTGGAGATAGGGAAGAGACCCAGTACTTC.